The 29 T cell receptor beta chains reported below all come from one sample, sequenced in a study of CD8 T cells in ankylosing spondylitis. TCRdb re-analysed the 5' RACE reads in MiXCR, keeping a single row per CDR3 protein. This repertoire shows roughly 8,100 distinct CDR3 sequences, 8.2% found once; its top ten account for roughly 23%. The sequenced sample consisted of blood, either unsorted or a sorted T cell fraction (not recorded which). Receptors were obtained from a male donor with ankylosing spondylitis or in good health (not recorded which).

This clonotype occurred many times. V is TRBV9 and J is TRBJ2-2, with TRBD1 matching 9 bases. This CDR3 has 16 amino acids. V shed 3 bases and J 7 bases; nucleotides not matched to a gene: 10. The germline gives CDR1 SGDLS, CDR2 YYNGEE. The DNA of the CDR3 is TGTGCCAGCAGCGCCACCGGGACAGGGTCCTTCGGGGAGCTGTTTTTT. Translated: CASSATGTGSFGELFF.

This clonotype occurred a few times. The chain links TRBV9 to TRBJ2-2; 9 bases match TRBD1. V dropped 3 bases and J dropped 5; count of bases not matched to a gene: 5. The CDR3 has 15 amino acids. Germline V lookup: CDR1 SGDLS, CDR2 YYNGEE. CDR3 sequence: CASSGGQGRTGELFF. The CDR3, as DNA: TGTGCCAGCAGCGGGGGACAGGGAAGGACCGGGGAGCTGTTTTTT.

This clonotype is medium-sized (0.01 to 0.1%) in the sample. The V and J genes are TRBV9 and TRBJ2-1, with 8 bases fitting TRBD2. The CDR3 loop spans 13 amino acids. CDR1 SGDLS and CDR2 YYNGEE come from the germline V gene. Unmatched junction bases numbered 3, after V lost 3 bases and J lost 7 bases. The CDR3 loop is CASSAGGENEQFF. In DNA form, the CDR3 reads TGTGCCAGCAGCGCCGGGGGGGAGAATGAGCAGTTCTTC. Supplemented by reference TRBV9 and TRBJ2-1, the full variable domain reads DSGVTQTPKHLITATGQRVTLRCSPRSGDLSVYWYQQSLDQGLQFLIQYYNGEERAKGNILERFSAQQFPDLHSELNLSSLELGDSALYFCASSAGGENEQFFGPGTRLTVL.

By sample share, this clonotype is medium-sized. The CDR3 coding sequence is TGTGCCAGCAGCAAAGGGGCGGGAGGGCCCACCGGGGAGCTGTTTTTT. Encoded protein: CASSKGAGGPTGELFF. The chain carries TRBV21-1 and TRBJ2-2; the D call of TRBD2 is as the table states it, not checked on the DNA. TRBV21-1 is labeled a pseudogene. This CDR3 comprises 16 residues.

The J gene is TRBJ2-3, the V gene TRBV9; TRBD2 aligns across 9 bases. J lost 1 base, V lost 1 base, and 7 bases had no gene match. The germline CDR1 and CDR2 sequences are SGDLS and YYNGEE. This CDR3 has 17 residues. The CDR3 DNA reads as TGTGCCAGCAGCGTACCTACTAGGACTAGCGGCACAGATACGCAGTATTTT. Protein sequence: CASSVPTRTSGTDTQYF. Variable domain in full (rest from reference TRBV9 and TRBJ2-3): DSGVTQTPKHLITATGQRVTLRCSPRSGDLSVYWYQQSLDQGLQFLIQYYNGEERAKGNILERFSAQQFPDLHSELNLSSLELGDSALYFCASSVPTRTSGTDTQYFGPGTRLTVL.

This clonotype was seen at least ten times. V and J are TRBV9 and TRBJ1-5; TRBD1 matches 11 bases. Trimming cost V 3 bases and J 13 bases; bases outside gene matches: 12. Germline V lookup: CDR1 SGDLS, CDR2 YYNGEE. The CDR3 contains 15 residues. Here the CDR3 DNA reads TGTGCCAGCAGCGGGACAGGGGGCGCGAACAGCCCTCAGCATTTT. Translating it yields CASSGTGGANSPQHF.

As concerns this clonotype: The junction differs from germline at one of its ends, possibly a read error. V usage is TRBV9 and J usage is TRBJ1-2, with 7 bases lining up with TRBD1. Germline CDR1 SGDLS, CDR2 YYNGEE. The CDR3 sequence is 14 residues long. In nucleotides, the CDR3 is TGTGCCAACAGCGGCGACAGGGCATCCAGAGGCTACACCTTC. Encoded protein: CANSGDRASRGYTF. The full variable domain, completed using reference TRBV9 and TRBJ1-2, is DSGVTQTPKHLITATGQRVTLRCSPRSGDLSVYWYQQSLDQGLQFLIQYYNGEERAKGNILERFSAQQFPDLHSELNLSSLELGDSALYFCANSGDRASRGYTFGSGTRLTVV.

This chain links TRBV9 with TRBJ2-1, with no clear D. The CDR3 sequence is 17 residues long. Looked up from germline, CDR1 is SGDLS and CDR2 is YYNGEE. V was trimmed by 0 bases and J by 4 bases, leaving 17 bases between them. CDR3 region: CASSVVLAPSTYNEQFF. The CDR3 DNA sequence: TGTGCCAGCAGCGTAGTTTTAGCACCGTCTACTTACAATGAGCAGTTCTTC. Supplemented by reference TRBV9 and TRBJ2-1, the full variable domain reads DSGVTQTPKHLITATGQRVTLRCSPRSGDLSVYWYQQSLDQGLQFLIQYYNGEERAKGNILERFSAQQFPDLHSELNLSSLELGDSALYFCASSVVLAPSTYNEQFFGPGTRLTVL.

This chain joins TRBV9 and TRBJ2-2; 10 nucleotides line up with TRBD2. The CDR3 is 20 residues long. Germline CDR1 and CDR2: SGDLS and YYNGEE. V lost 1 base, J lost 2 bases, and 14 bases stayed unmatched. This CDR3 is CASSVMLAGGPQKNTGELFF. CDR3 nucleotides: TGTGCCAGCAGCGTAATGTTAGCGGGAGGCCCCCAGAAAAACACCGGGGAGCTGTTTTTT. Based on the CDR3 plus reference TRBV9 and TRBJ2-2, the full variable domain is DSGVTQTPKHLITATGQRVTLRCSPRSGDLSVYWYQQSLDQGLQFLIQYYNGEERAKGNILERFSAQQFPDLHSELNLSSLELGDSALYFCASSVMLAGGPQKNTGELFFGEGSRLTVL.

The J gene is TRBJ2-1, the V gene TRBV9; the D call may be TRBD1 or TRBD2 (6 bases each). The germline V gene has CDR1 SGDLS and CDR2 YYNGEE. This CDR3 has 16 amino acids. The ends were cut back, 0 bases at V and 1 base at J, with 11 bases in the middle. In DNA, the CDR3 is TGTGCCAGCAGCGTAGAGGGGGGCTTATCCTACAATGAGCAGTTCTTC. Translated, it gives CASSVEGGLSYNEQFF.

This clonotype was detected ten times or more. Mismatch with germline at one junction end may stem from a read error. The chain links TRBV9 to TRBJ2-6; the match to TRBD1 covers 7 bases. The CDR3 has 19 residues. Germline CDR1 is SGDLS and CDR2 is YYNGEE. In nucleotides, the CDR3 is TGTGCCAGCAGCGCCCTCTTGACAGGGTACCCATCTGGGGGCAACGTCCTGACTTTC. This sequence encodes CASSALLTGYPSGGNVLTF. The full variable domain, rest sourced from reference TRBV9 and TRBJ2-6, is DSGVTQTPKHLITATGQRVTLRCSPRSGDLSVYWYQQSLDQGLQFLIQYYNGEERAKGNILERFSAQQFPDLHSELNLSSLELGDSALYFCASSALLTGYPSGGNVLTFGAGSRLTVL.

This clonotype was observed at least ten times. The CDR3 reads CASSEGTMADTQYF. DNA for the CDR3: TGTGCCAGCAGCGAGGGGACTATGGCAGATACGCAGTATTTT. This sequence joins TRBV9 and TRBJ2-3, with TRBD2 matching over 7 bases. Germline trimming cut 3 bases from V and 4 bases from J; bases unmatched to any gene: 5. The CDR3 covers 14 residues. Germline V gives CDR1 SGDLS, CDR2 YYNGEE.

A few counts support this clonotype. V is TRBV9 and J is TRBJ2-5, with D maybe TRBD2 (6 bases). The germline V and J ends were trimmed by 6 bases and 0 bases, with 15 bases remaining between them. Germline V gene data show CDR1 as SGDLS and CDR2 as YYNGEE. The CDR3 loop spans 15 amino acids. The CDR3 is CASNAFGGNQETQYF. CDR3 DNA sequence: TGTGCCAGCAACGCATTTGGGGGGAACCAAGAGACCCAGTACTTC.

This clonotype is medium-sized within its sample. This chain connects TRBV9 to TRBJ2-3; D ambiguous. Deletions cut 2 bases from V and 2 bases from J, with 3 bases between. CDR3 length: 12 residues. The germline V gene encodes CDR1 SGDLS and CDR2 YYNGEE. CDR3 sequence (DNA): TGTGCCAGCAGCGTCAACACAGATACGCAGTATTTT. Protein sequence: CASSVNTDTQYF.

This clonotype occurred a few times. The CDR3 region has the DNA TGCAGTGCTAGACCCCCGACAGAGGCTAGCGGCAATGAGCAGTTCTTC. It specifies CSARPPTEASGNEQFF. The V gene is TRBV20-1, the J gene TRBJ2-1; 7 bases are a match to TRBD2. The CDR3 extends over 16 amino acids. The V gene end was trimmed by 2 bases and the J gene end by 6 bases; junction bases not matched to a gene: 13. Germline CDR1 reads DFQATT; CDR2 reads SNEGSKA (reference sequence).

This clonotype was seen many times. This chain uses TRBV9 with TRBJ1-1; D might be TRBD1 (5 bases). The CDR3 is 14 amino acids. The germline CDR1 and CDR2 sequences are SGDLS and YYNGEE. The V end lost 0 bases, the J end lost 4 bases, and 10 bases lay between the germline ends. In nucleotides, the CDR3 is TGTGCCAGCAGCGTAGGATGGGGGATCACTGAAGCTTTCTTT. Amino acid sequence: CASSVGWGITEAFF.

This clonotype came up many times. V usage is TRBV9 and J usage is TRBJ2-1; the match to TRBD1 covers 11 bases. CDR3 length: 16 residues. V dropped 4 bases and J dropped 6; count of bases not matched to a gene: 9. Germline V lookup: CDR1 SGDLS, CDR2 YYNGEE. The CDR3: CASSPTGQGVTNEQFF. CDR3 sequence (DNA): TGTGCCAGCAGCCCCACGGGACAGGGGGTGACCAATGAGCAGTTCTTC.

This clonotype was seen a single time. It may be a read error: a sequence one base away is much more abundant. The chain recombines TRBV9 with TRBJ2-3, with 10 nucleotides matching TRBD2. The CDR3 spans 15 residues. CDR1 is SGDLS and CDR2 is YYNGEE in the germline V gene. CDR3 sequence reads: CAGSVAGGGTDTQYF. CDR3 coding DNA: TGTGCCGGCAGCGTAGCGGGAGGAGGCACAGATACGCAGTATTTT.

This clonotype showed up many times. The chain carries TRBV9 and TRBJ2-7, with 9 nucleotides matching TRBD2. J was trimmed by 5 bases and V by 4 bases; bases with no gene match: 10. CDR1 is SGDLS, CDR2 YYNGEE, per germline. The CDR3 covers 15 residues. The CDR3 sequence: CASSLGGVAGDEQYV. The CDR3 DNA reads TGTGCCAGCAGCCTAGGCGGGGTAGCGGGAGACGAGCAGTACGTC.

This clonotype appeared a single time. This may come from a read error, since a much larger clone is one base off. The chain links TRBV9 to TRBJ2-3; 10 nucleotides line up with TRBD2. Germline V CDR1 and CDR2: SGDLS, YYNGEE. Unmatched junction bases numbered 8, after V lost 2 bases and J lost 8 bases. This CDR3 has 15 residues. The CDR3 region is CASSVEAGGPATQYF. The CDR3 DNA follows: TGTGCCAGCAGCGTTGAAGCGGGGGGGCCGGCTACGCAGTATTTT.

The table lists this clonotype with many counts. The CDR3 sequence: CASSAFSAGEAQYF. For the CDR3, the DNA is TGTGCCAGCAGCGCGTTTTCAGCGGGAGAGGCGCAGTATTTT. The J gene is TRBJ2-3, the V gene TRBV9; 8 bases fit TRBD2. CDR1 is SGDLS and CDR2 is YYNGEE in the germline V gene. This CDR3 contains 14 residues. After removal of 3 bases from V and 10 bases from J, the junction contained 10 bases not matched to a gene.

At least ten counts were recorded for this clonotype. The chain is built from TRBV9 and TRBJ2-5, with 8 bases aligning to TRBD2. The V gene's germline CDR1 is SGDLS and CDR2 YYNGEE. V lost 4 bases, J lost 5 bases, and 10 bases stayed unmatched. The CDR3 is made up of 15 amino acids. Here the CDR3 reads CASSSRRGGGETQYF. In nucleotides, the CDR3 is TGTGCCAGCAGCTCAAGACGGGGGGGAGGGGAGACCCAGTACTTC.

Regarding this clonotype: One end of the junction fails to match germline, which may point to a read error. This chain uses TRBV9 with TRBJ2-1; the D is unclear. The germline V gene encodes CDR1 SGDLS and CDR2 YYNGEE. The CDR3 loop spans 15 amino acids. CDR3 sequence: CASTVGRHPAGEQLF. CDR3 sequence (DNA): TGTGCCAGCACCGTAGGGCGGCACCCGGCCGGTGAGCAGCTCTTC.

In its sample, this clonotype ranks as medium-sized (0.01 to 0.1%). The chain employs TRBV27 and TRBJ2-1; D unresolved. The germline CDR1 and CDR2 sequences are MNHEY and SMNVEV (reference sequence). The V end lost 9 bases, the J end lost 5 bases, and 14 bases lay between the germline ends. The CDR3 extends over 13 amino acids. The CDR3 is CARKLPPNNEQFF. The CDR3 nucleotides are TGTGCCAGGAAACTTCCACCGAACAATGAGCAGTTCTTC.

Within the sample, this clonotype is medium-sized. The chain is built from TRBV9 and TRBJ2-3; possible D gene TRBD2, 6 bases. Between the trimmed V and J ends, which lost 2 bases and 0 bases, there was a span of 10 bases. The CDR3 covers 15 residues. In germline, CDR1 is SGDLS, CDR2 YYNGEE. The CDR3 DNA follows: TGTGCCAGCAGCGTTAGCGGACCTAGCACAGATACGCAGTATTTT. It encodes CASSVSGPSTDTQYF.

In this sample, this clonotype turned up many times. This sequence joins TRBV9 and TRBJ2-2; TRBD1 aligns across 7 bases. There are 16 residues in the CDR3. V lost 0 bases to trimming and J lost 6 bases; unmatched junction nucleotides: 8. Germline V gives CDR1 SGDLS, CDR2 YYNGEE. CDR3: CASSVEGARLAGELFF. CDR3 nucleotide sequence: TGTGCCAGCAGCGTAGAGGGGGCAAGGTTGGCCGGGGAGCTGTTTTTT.

This clonotype was found many times. The CDR3 loop reads CASSGLAGGKTGELFF. The CDR3 region has the DNA TGTGCCAGCAGCGGACTAGCGGGGGGGAAAACCGGGGAGCTGTTTTTT. J is TRBJ2-2 and V is TRBV9; TRBD2 matches at 14 bases. The CDR3 spans 16 residues. Trimming cost V 3 bases and J 5 bases; bases outside gene matches: 3. Germline loops: CDR1 SGDLS, CDR2 YYNGEE.

The V call is TRBV2, the J call TRBJ2-1; D is possibly TRBD1 or TRBD2 (6 bases each). CDR3 size: 19 residues. The germline CDR1 and CDR2 sequences are SNHLY and FYNNEI. Trimming took 6 bases from V and 0 from J, leaving 24 bases between them. The CDR3 loop reads CASSSSQGGGPSSYNEQFF. DNA of the CDR3: TGTGCCAGCAGCTCATCACAGGGAGGAGGCCCGAGCTCCTACAATGAGCAGTTCTTC.

This clonotype rates as medium-sized (0.01 to 0.1%). DNA of the CDR3: TGTGCCAGCAGCGTACCCCGGGGTAGCGGGGGGGGCACAGATACGCAGTATTTT. It is translated as CASSVPRGSGGGTDTQYF. The J gene is TRBJ2-3, the V gene TRBV9, with TRBD2 matching over 11 bases. From germline, CDR1 is SGDLS and CDR2 YYNGEE. The CDR3 is 18 residues long. The V and J ends lost 1 base and 1 base, in that order; junction bases with no gene match: 8.